A single sample is the source of the 7 T cell receptor beta chains below, sequenced in a study of blood T cell repertoires in COVID-19. Measured with immunoSEQ multiplex PCR; TCRdb has only the in-frame clones, and not every one. The table shows about 76,000 clones, with 80% occurring only once. Input material: peripheral blood. Every receptor here comes from a human donor in a cohort sampled during active COVID-19.

The chain is built from TRBV27 and TRBJ2-2; the D gene is possibly TRBD1 (5 bases). The V end was cut by 6 bases, the J end by 1 base, with 9 bases between. The V gene's germline CDR1 is MNHEY and CDR2 SMNVEV (reference sequence). This CDR3 is 14 amino acids long. Here the CDR3 reads CASSYQGNTGELFF. CDR3 DNA sequence: TGTGCCAGCAGCTATCAGGGGAACACCGGGGAGCTGTTTTTT.

The genes are TRBV18 and TRBJ1-1; D uncertain. The CDR3 has 13 amino acids. Germline CDR1 KGHSH, CDR2 LQKENI. Trimming stripped 2 bases from V and 1 base from J, with 5 bases between. CDR3 residues: CASSPGKNTEAFF. CDR3 DNA sequence: TGTGCCAGCTCACCAGGCAAGAACACTGAAGCTTTCTTT.

This chain uses TRBV9 with TRBJ1-2, with 7 bases identical to TRBD1. V shed 4 bases, J shed 6 bases, and the junction held 15 bases outside the gene matches. The CDR3 is 16 residues long. CDR1 SGDLS and CDR2 YYNGEE come from the germline V gene. The CDR3 reads CASSKDLLTGMDGYTF. CDR3 DNA sequence: TGTGCCAGCAGCAAAGACCTTCTGACAGGGATGGATGGCTACACCTTC.

V gene TRBV7-2 combines with J gene TRBJ2-5, with TRBD2 matching 14 bases. The trim removed 2 bases at V and 2 bases at J, leaving 4 bases unmatched. The germline gives CDR1 SGHTA, CDR2 FQGNSA. The CDR3 totals 17 residues. The CDR3 is CASSLWGTSGGQETQYF. Written as DNA, the CDR3 is TGTGCCAGCAGCTTATGGGGGACTAGCGGGGGTCAAGAGACCCAGTACTTC.

Relative to its sample, this clone is hyperexpanded. The J gene is TRBJ2-5, the V gene TRBV27, with TRBD1 matching over 10 bases. Germline CDR1 reads MNHEY; CDR2 reads SMNVEV (reference sequence). V lost 3 bases to trimming and J lost 3 bases; unmatched junction nucleotides: 1. The CDR3 consists of 14 residues. The CDR3 is CASSLDRGEETQYF. The CDR3 DNA reads as TGTGCCAGCAGTTTGGACAGGGGGGAAGAGACCCAGTACTTC.

V gene TRBV9 combines with J gene TRBJ2-2; D is possibly TRBD2 (6 bases). Between the trimmed V and J ends, which lost 0 bases and 0 bases, there was a span of 9 bases. Per germline, CDR1 SGDLS and CDR2 YYNGEE. CDR3 size: 16 residues. CDR3 sequence: CASSVVSGANTGELFF. The CDR3 nucleotides are TGTGCCAGCAGCGTAGTATCGGGGGCGAACACCGGGGAGCTGTTTTTT.

The V and J genes are TRBV30 and TRBJ2-5; TRBD2 might be the D (7 bases). CDR1 and CDR2 from the germline V gene are GTSNPN and SVGIG (reference sequence). Between the trimmed V and J ends, which lost 2 bases and 4 bases, there was a span of 14 bases. The CDR3 is made up of 14 amino acids. The CDR3 loop is CAWSTGGGGETQYF. In DNA, the CDR3 is TGTGCCTGGAGTACGGGGGGCGGAGGAGAGACCCAGTACTTC.